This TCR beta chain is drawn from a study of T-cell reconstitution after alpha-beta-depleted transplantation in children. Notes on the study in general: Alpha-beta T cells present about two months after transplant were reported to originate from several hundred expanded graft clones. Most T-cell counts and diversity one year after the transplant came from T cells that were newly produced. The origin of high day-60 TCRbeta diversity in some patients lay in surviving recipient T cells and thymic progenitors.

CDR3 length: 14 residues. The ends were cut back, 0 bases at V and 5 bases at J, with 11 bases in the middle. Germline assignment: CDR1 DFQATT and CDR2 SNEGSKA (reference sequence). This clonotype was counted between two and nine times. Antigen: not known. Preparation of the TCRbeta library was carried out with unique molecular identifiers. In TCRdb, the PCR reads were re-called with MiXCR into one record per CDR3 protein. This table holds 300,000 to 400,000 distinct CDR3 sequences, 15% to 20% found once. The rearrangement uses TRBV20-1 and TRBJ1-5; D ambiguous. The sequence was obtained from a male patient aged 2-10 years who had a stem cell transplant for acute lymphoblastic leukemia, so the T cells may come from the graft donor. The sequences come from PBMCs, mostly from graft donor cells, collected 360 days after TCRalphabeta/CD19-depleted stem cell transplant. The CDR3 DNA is TGCAGTGCTAGAGATTTGACACCTTATCAGCCCCAGCATTTT. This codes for CSARDLTPYQPQHF.